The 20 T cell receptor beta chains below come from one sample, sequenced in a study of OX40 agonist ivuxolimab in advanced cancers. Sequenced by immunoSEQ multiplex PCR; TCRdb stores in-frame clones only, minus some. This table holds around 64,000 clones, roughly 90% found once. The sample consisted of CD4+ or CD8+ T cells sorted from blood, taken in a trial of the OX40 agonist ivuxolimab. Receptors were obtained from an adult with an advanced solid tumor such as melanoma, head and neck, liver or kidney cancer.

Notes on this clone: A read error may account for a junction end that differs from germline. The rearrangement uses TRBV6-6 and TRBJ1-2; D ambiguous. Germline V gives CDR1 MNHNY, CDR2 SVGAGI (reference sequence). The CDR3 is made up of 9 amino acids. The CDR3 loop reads CASSESPSF. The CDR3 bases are TGTGCCAGCAGTGAGTCACCTTCCTTC.

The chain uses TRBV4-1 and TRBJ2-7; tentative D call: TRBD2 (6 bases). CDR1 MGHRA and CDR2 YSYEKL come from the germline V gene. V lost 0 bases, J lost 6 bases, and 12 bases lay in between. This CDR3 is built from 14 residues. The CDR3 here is CASSQEGGDVEQYF. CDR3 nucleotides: TGCGCCAGCAGCCAAGAGGGCGGGGACGTCGAGCAGTACTTC.

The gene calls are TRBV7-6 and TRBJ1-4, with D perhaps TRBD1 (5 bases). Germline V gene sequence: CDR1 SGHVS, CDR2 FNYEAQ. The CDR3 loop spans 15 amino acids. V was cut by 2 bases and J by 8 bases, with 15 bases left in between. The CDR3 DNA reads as TGTGCCAGCAGCTTAACGTGGCAGGCAGGGGAAAAACTGTTTTTT. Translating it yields CASSLTWQAGEKLFF.

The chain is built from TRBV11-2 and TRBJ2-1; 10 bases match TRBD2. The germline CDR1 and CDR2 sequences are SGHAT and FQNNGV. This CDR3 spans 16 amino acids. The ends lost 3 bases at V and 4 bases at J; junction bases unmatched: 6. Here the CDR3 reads CASSFPGTSVYNEQFF. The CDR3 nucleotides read TGTGCCAGCAGCTTCCCCGGGACTAGCGTGTACAATGAGCAGTTCTTC.

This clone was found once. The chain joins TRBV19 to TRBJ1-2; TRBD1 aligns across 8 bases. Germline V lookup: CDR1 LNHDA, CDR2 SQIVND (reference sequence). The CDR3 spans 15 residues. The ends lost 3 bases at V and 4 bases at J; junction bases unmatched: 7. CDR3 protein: CASSIAQGVVYGYTF. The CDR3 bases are TGTGCCAGTAGTATCGCACAGGGGGTTGTCTATGGCTACACCTTC. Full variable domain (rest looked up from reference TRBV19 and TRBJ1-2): DGGITQSPKYLFRKEGQNVTLSCEQNLNHDAMYWYRQDPGQGLRLIYYSQIVNDFQKGDIAEGYSVSREKKESFPLTVTSAQKNPTAFYLCASSIAQGVVYGYTFGSGTRLTVV.

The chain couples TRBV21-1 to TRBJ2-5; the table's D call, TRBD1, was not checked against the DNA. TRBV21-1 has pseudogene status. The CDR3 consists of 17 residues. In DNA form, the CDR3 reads TGTGCCAACAAAGATGGTACCCGGGACAGGGGAGGAAAGACCCAGTACTTC. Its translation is CANKDGTRDRGGKTQYF.

The CDR3 DNA reads as TGTGCCAGCAGTGAATTGTTCGGGGGAGGCTCTGGAAACACCATATATTTT. The encoded protein is CASSELFGGGSGNTIYF. The rearrangement uses TRBV6-1 and TRBJ1-3; TRBD1 might be the D (5 bases). Germline V lookup: CDR1 MNHNS, CDR2 SASEGT. Trimming pared 2 bases from V and 0 bases from J, leaving 14 bases between. The CDR3 totals 17 residues.

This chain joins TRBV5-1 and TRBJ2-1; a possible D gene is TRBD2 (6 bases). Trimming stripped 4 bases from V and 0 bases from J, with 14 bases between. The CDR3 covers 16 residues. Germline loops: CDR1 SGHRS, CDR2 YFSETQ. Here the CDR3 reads CASSGLGGSSYNEQFF. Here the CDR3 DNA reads TGCGCCAGCAGCGGGCTAGGAGGGAGCTCCTACAATGAGCAGTTCTTC.

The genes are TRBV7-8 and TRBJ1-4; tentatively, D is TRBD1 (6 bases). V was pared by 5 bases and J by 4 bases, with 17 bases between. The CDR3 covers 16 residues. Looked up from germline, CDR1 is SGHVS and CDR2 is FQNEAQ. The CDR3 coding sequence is TGTGCCAGCAGCACGAGGGGGGGCGGGGATAATGAAAAACTGTTTTTT. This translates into CASSTRGGGDNEKLFF. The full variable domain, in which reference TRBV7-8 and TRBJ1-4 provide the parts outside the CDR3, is GAGVSQSPRYKVAKRGQDVALRCDPISGHVSLFWYQQALGQGPEFLTYFQNEAQLDKSGLPSDRFFAERPEGSVSTLKIQRTQQEDSAVYLCASSTRGGGDNEKLFFGSGTQLSVL.

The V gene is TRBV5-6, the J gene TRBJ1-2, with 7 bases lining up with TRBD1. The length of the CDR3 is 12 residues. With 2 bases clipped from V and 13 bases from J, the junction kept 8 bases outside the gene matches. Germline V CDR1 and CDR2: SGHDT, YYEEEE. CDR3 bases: TGTGCCAGCAGCTTCCTCGGGACAGTCACCACCTTC. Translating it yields CASSFLGTVTTF.

The CDR3 sequence is CASSRRGPSNQPQHF. The CDR3 DNA reads TGCGCCAGCAGCCGAAGGGGCCCTAGCAATCAGCCCCAGCATTTT. The V call is TRBV23-1, the J call TRBJ1-5; weak D call: TRBD1 (5 bases). TRBV23-1 is marked as an open reading frame, function uncertain. This CDR3 is 15 amino acids long. V shed 6 bases and J shed 0 bases, with 12 bases lying between them.

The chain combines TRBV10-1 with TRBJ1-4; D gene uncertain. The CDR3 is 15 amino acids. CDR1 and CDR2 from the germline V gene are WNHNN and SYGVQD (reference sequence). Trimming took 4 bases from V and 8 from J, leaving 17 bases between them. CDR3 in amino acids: CASSASHGEGEKLFF. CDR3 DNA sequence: TGCGCCAGCAGTGCCAGCCACGGGGAAGGGGAAAAACTGTTTTTT.

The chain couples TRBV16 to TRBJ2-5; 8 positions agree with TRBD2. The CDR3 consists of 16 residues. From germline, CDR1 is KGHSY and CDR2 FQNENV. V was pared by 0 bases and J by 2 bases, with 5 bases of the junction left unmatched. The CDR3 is CASSQSGGGLQETQYF. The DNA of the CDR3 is TGTGCCAGCAGCCAATCCGGCGGGGGGTTACAAGAGACCCAGTACTTC.

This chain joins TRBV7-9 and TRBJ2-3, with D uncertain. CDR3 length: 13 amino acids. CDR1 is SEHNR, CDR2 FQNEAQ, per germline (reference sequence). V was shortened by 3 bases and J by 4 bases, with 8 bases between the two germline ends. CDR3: CASSFQSSDTQYF. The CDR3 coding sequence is TGTGCCAGCAGCTTTCAGTCATCAGATACGCAGTATTTT. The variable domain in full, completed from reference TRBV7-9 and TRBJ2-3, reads DTGVSQNPRHKITKRGQNVTFRCDPISEHNRLYWYRQTLGQGPEFLTYFQNEAQLEKSRLLSDRFSAERPKGSFSTLEIQRTEQGDSAMYLCASSFQSSDTQYFGPGTRLTVL.

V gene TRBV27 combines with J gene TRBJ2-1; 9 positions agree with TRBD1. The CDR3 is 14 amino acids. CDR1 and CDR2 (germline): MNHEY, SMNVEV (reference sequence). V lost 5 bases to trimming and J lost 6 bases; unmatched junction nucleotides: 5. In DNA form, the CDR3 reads TGTGCCAGCAGTGGGACAGGGTCCCTCAATGAGCAGTTCTTC. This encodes CASSGTGSLNEQFF.

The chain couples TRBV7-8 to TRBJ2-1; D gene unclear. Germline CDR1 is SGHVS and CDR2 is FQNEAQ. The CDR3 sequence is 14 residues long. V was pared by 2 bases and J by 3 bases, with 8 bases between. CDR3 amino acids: CASSLSTLYNEQFF. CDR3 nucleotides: TGTGCCAGCAGCTTATCGACCCTCTACAATGAGCAGTTCTTC.

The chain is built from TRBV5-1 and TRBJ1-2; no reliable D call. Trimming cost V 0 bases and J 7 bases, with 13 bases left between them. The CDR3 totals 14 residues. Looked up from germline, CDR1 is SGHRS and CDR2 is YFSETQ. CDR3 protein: CASSLANGISGYTF. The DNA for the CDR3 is TGCGCCAGCAGCTTGGCCAATGGGATTTCTGGCTACACCTTC.

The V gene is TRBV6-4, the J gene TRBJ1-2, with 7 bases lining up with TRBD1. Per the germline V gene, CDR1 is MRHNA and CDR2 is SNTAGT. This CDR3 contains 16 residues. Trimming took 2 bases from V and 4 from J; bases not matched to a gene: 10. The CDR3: CASSDPGQPGGYGYTF. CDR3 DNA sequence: TGTGCCAGCAGTGACCCGGGACAGCCTGGGGGCTATGGCTACACCTTC.

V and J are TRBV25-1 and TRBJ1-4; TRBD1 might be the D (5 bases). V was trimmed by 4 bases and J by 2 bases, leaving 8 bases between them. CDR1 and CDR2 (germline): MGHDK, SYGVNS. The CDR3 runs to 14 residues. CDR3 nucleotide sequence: TGTGCCAGCAGTGCTCGGGACACTAATGAAAAACTGTTTTTT. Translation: CASSARDTNEKLFF.

This chain's CDR3 is CASSLGGSNEQFF. The DNA of the CDR3 is TGTGCCAGCAGTTTGGGGGGCAGCAATGAGCAGTTCTTC. The chain uses TRBV27 and TRBJ2-1, with D tentatively TRBD1 or TRBD2 (6 bases each). Germline loops: CDR1 MNHEY, CDR2 SMNVEV (reference sequence). The CDR3 extends over 13 amino acids. Deletions cut 3 bases from V and 6 bases from J, with 9 bases between.